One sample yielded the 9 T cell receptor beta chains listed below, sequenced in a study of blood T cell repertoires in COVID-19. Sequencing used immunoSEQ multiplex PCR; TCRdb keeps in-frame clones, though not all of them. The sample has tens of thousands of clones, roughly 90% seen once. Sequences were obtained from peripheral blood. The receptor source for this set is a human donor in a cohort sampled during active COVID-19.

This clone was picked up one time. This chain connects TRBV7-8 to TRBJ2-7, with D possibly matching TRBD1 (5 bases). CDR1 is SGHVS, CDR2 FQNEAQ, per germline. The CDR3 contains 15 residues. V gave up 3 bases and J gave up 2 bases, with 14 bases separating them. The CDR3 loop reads CASSLLPEQAYEQYF. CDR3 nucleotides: TGTGCCAGCAGCTTGCTCCCCGAACAGGCCTACGAGCAGTACTTC.

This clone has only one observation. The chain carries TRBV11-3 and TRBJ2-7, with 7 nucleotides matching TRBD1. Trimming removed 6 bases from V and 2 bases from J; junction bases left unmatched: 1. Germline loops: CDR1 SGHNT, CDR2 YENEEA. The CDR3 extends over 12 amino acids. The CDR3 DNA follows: TGTGCCAGCAGTCAGGGGGCCTACGAGCAGTACTTC. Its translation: CASSQGAYEQYF.

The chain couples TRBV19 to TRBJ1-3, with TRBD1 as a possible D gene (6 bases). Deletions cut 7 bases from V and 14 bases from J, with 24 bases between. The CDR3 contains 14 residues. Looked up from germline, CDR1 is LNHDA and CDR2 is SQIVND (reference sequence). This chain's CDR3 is CASMGLGVDRPVYF. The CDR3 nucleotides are TGTGCCAGTATGGGTCTGGGCGTCGACAGGCCGGTATATTTT.

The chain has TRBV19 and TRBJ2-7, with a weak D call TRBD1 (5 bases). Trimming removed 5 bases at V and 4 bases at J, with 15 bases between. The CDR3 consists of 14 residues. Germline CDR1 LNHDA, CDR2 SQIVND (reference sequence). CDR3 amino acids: CASSAGQGGYEQYF. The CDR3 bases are TGTGCCAGTAGTGCCGGGCAGGGTGGGTACGAGCAGTACTTC. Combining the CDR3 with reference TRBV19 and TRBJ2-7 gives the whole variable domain DGGITQSPKYLFRKEGQNVTLSCEQNLNHDAMYWYRQDPGQGLRLIYYSQIVNDFQKGDIAEGYSVSREKKESFPLTVTSAQKNPTAFYLCASSAGQGGYEQYFGPGTRLTVT.

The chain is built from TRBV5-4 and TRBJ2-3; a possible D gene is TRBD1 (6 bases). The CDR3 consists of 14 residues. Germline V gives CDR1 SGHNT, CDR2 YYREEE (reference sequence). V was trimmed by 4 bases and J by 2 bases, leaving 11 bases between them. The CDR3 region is CASSGGLPTDTQYF. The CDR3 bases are TGTGCCAGCAGCGGGGGCCTCCCCACAGATACGCAGTATTTT.

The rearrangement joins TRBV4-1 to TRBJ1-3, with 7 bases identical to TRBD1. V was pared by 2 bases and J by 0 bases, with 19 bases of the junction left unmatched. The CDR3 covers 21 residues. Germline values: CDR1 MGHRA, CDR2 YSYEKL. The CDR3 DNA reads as TGCGCCAGCAGCCAAAGACCGGGACAGATGCCCCAACGTAACTCTGGAAACACCATATATTTT. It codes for CASSQRPGQMPQRNSGNTIYF.

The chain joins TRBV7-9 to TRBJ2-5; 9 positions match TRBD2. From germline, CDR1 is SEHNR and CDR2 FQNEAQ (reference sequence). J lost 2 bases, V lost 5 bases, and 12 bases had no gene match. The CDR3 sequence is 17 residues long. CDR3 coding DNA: TGTGCCAGCAGCCCTAGGTCCGGACTAGCGATACAAGAGACCCAGTACTTC. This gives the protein CASSPRSGLAIQETQYF. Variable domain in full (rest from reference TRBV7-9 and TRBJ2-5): DTGVSQNPRHKITKRGQNVTFRCDPISEHNRLYWYRQTLGQGPEFLTYFQNEAQLEKSRLLSDRFSAERPKGSFSTLEIQRTEQGDSAMYLCASSPRSGLAIQETQYFGPGTRLLVL.

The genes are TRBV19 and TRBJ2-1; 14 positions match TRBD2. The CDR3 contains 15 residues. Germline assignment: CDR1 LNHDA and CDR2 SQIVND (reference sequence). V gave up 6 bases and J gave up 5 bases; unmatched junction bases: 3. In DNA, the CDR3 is TGTGCCAGTAGGATGACTAGCGGGAGGGACAATGAGCAGTTCTTC. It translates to CASRMTSGRDNEQFF. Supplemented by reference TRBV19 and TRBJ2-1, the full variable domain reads DGGITQSPKYLFRKEGQNVTLSCEQNLNHDAMYWYRQDPGQGLRLIYYSQIVNDFQKGDIAEGYSVSREKKESFPLTVTSAQKNPTAFYLCASRMTSGRDNEQFFGPGTRLTVL.

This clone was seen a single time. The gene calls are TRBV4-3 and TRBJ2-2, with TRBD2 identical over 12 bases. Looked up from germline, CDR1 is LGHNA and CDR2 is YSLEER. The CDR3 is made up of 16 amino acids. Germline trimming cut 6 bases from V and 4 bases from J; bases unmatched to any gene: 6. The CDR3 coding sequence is TGCGCCAGCAGTGTACTAGCGGGAGGCCTCACCGGGGAGCTGTTTTTT. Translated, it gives CASSVLAGGLTGELFF.